These 21 T cell receptor beta chains came from one sample sequenced in a study of T cells in Graves' hyperthyroidism and ophthalmopathy. Amplified TCR beta CDR3 regions came from RNA transcripts. A first-round RT-PCR of the TCR CDR3 used the HTBI primer set. MiXCR, run by TCRdb on the multiplex PCR reads, gives a single entry per CDR3 protein. In the table there are 500,000 to 750,000 distinct CDR3 sequences, 15% to 19% of which are singletons. Sequenced input: blood. The receptors were gathered from a woman younger than 45 with Graves' hyperthyroidism.

This clonotype was counted at least ten times. The chain employs TRBV6-1 and TRBJ1-2; no clear D. Germline-derived CDR1 and CDR2 are MNHNS and SASEGT. The CDR3 is made up of 11 amino acids. Trimming left V 3 bases short and J 4 bases short, with 3 bases between. CDR3 bases: TGTGCCAGCAGTGATTTCTATGGCTACACCTTC. The encoded protein is CASSDFYGYTF.

A remark on this clonotype: Being one base from a much bigger clone, this may be a read error. The genes are TRBV6-1 and TRBJ2-3; D possibly corresponds to TRBD1 (5 bases). CDR3 length: 15 amino acids. CDR1 MNHNS and CDR2 SASEGT come from the germline V gene. The CDR3 DNA is TGTGCCGGCAGTGAAGCTCAGGGTCTCACAGATACGCAGTATTTT. Residues: CAGSEAQGLTDTQYF.

This clonotype was detected a few times. The J gene is TRBJ1-2, the V gene TRBV5-1, with TRBD1 matching 7 bases. With 7 bases clipped from V and 4 bases from J, the junction kept 10 bases outside the gene matches. Looked up from germline, CDR1 is SGHRS and CDR2 is YFSETQ. The CDR3 is 14 residues long. The CDR3 reads CASHPGQTLYGYTF. CDR3 nucleotides: TGCGCCAGCCATCCGGGACAGACCCTCTATGGCTACACCTTC.

At least ten counts were recorded for this clonotype. V gene TRBV29-1 combines with J gene TRBJ1-1; a weak D match, TRBD1 (5 bases). Per the germline V gene, CDR1 is SQVTM and CDR2 is ANQGSEA. There are 13 residues in the CDR3. Trimming pared 6 bases from V and 1 base from J, leaving 12 bases between. Here the CDR3 DNA reads TGCAGCGTCGGCGGGGACGGGAACACTGAAGCTTTCTTT. Translated, it gives CSVGGDGNTEAFF.

Ten or more counts support this clonotype. The J gene is TRBJ2-7, the V gene TRBV28, with D hard to call. Trimming left V 8 bases short and J 0 bases short, with 14 bases between. CDR3 length equals 14 residues. Germline-derived CDR1 and CDR2 are MDHEN and SYDVKM. The CDR3 reads CASQTMASSYEQYF. CDR3 DNA sequence: TGTGCCAGCCAAACAATGGCTTCCTCCTACGAGCAGTACTTC.

The V gene is TRBV6-1, the J gene TRBJ2-7; tentatively, D is TRBD2 (6 bases). Looked up from germline, CDR1 is MNHNS and CDR2 is SASEGT. V shed 6 bases and J shed 4 bases, with 13 bases lying between them. This CDR3 contains 13 residues. This chain's CDR3 is CASSEAREYEQYF. The CDR3 DNA reads TGTGCCAGCAGCGAGGCGCGGGAATACGAGCAGTACTTC.

V gene TRBV7-3 combines with J gene TRBJ2-1, with 8 bases aligning to TRBD1. CDR1 and CDR2 from the germline V gene are SGHTA and FQGTGA. This CDR3 has 15 residues. Trimming at V came to 5 bases and at J to 8 bases, leaving 11 bases not matched to a gene. In DNA, the CDR3 is TGTGCCAGCAGCAAGGATGCAGGGGGCTTTGATGAGCAGTTCTTC. Translation: CASSKDAGGFDEQFF.

This clonotype was seen a handful of times. The chain recombines TRBV6-1 with TRBJ2-1, with 9 bases aligning to TRBD1. V dropped 5 bases and J dropped 3; count of bases not matched to a gene: 5. Germline values: CDR1 MNHNS, CDR2 SASEGT. The CDR3 is 15 residues long. The CDR3 bases are TGTGCCAGCAGTTCCAACAGGGGGCTCTACAATGAGCAGTTCTTC. It specifies CASSSNRGLYNEQFF.

The chain is built from TRBV11-1 and TRBJ1-4, with unresolved D. CDR1 SGHAT and CDR2 FQDESV come from the germline V gene (reference sequence). With 5 bases removed from V and 4 bases from J, the gap between germline ends came to 11 bases. The CDR3 totals 14 residues. The CDR3 DNA reads as TGTGCCAGCAGCCCCTCCGGCCTTAATGAAAAACTGTTTTTT. It codes for CASSPSGLNEKLFF.

This clonotype showed up many times. The chain links TRBV20-1 to TRBJ2-1; 10 positions agree with TRBD2. Trimming took 0 bases from V and 2 from J; bases not matched to a gene: 4. CDR3 length: 16 amino acids. Germline V lookup: CDR1 DFQATT, CDR2 SNEGSKA (reference sequence). This CDR3 is CSARDGLAATYNEQFF. In DNA form, the CDR3 reads TGCAGTGCTAGAGATGGACTAGCGGCGACCTACAATGAGCAGTTCTTC.

The J gene is TRBJ2-1, the V gene TRBV9, with 10 nucleotides matching TRBD2. Germline CDR1 reads SGDLS; CDR2 reads YYNGEE. This CDR3 contains 18 residues. V lost 3 bases and J lost 8; bases outside the gene matches: 17. The CDR3 is CASSAKLAGPLSGDEQFF. CDR3 coding DNA: TGTGCCAGCAGCGCCAAACTAGCGGGACCACTTAGTGGTGATGAGCAGTTCTTC. The entire variable domain, with the rest obtained from reference TRBV9 and TRBJ2-1, is as follows: DSGVTQTPKHLITATGQRVTLRCSPRSGDLSVYWYQQSLDQGLQFLIQYYNGEERAKGNILERFSAQQFPDLHSELNLSSLELGDSALYFCASSAKLAGPLSGDEQFFGPGTRLTVL.

The V call is TRBV4-2, the J call TRBJ1-4, with TRBD1 matching 7 bases. Trimming took 1 base from V and 1 from J; bases not matched to a gene: 9. CDR1 is LGHNA and CDR2 is YNFKEQ in the germline V gene. This CDR3 contains 18 residues. The CDR3 protein is CASSQAKTGLGTNEKLFF. The CDR3 DNA is TGTGCCAGCAGCCAAGCCAAGACAGGGCTAGGAACTAATGAAAAACTGTTTTTT.

The V gene is TRBV4-2, the J gene TRBJ2-2; TRBD2 aligns across 15 bases. Germline V gene data show CDR1 as LGHNA and CDR2 as YNFKEQ. The CDR3 contains 17 residues. The V and J ends lost 3 bases and 9 bases, in that order; junction bases with no gene match: 8. The CDR3 protein is CASSQEGLAGGGRELFF. The CDR3 bases are TGTGCCAGCAGCCAGGAGGGACTAGCGGGAGGTGGTAGGGAGCTGTTTTTT.

The genes are TRBV4-2 and TRBJ2-3; tentative D call: TRBD2 (5 bases). This CDR3 contains 16 residues. The germline V gene encodes CDR1 LGHNA and CDR2 YNFKEQ. V was clipped by 1 base and J by 4 bases, with 15 bases between them. This chain's CDR3 is CASSQGLEAVADTQYF. DNA for the CDR3: TGTGCCAGCAGCCAAGGTCTGGAGGCGGTCGCAGATACGCAGTATTTT.

The table lists this clonotype with a few counts. The rearrangement links TRBV20-1 to TRBJ2-5; possibly TRBD2 for D (6 bases). The CDR3 has 12 residues. Trimming took off 6 bases at V and 4 bases at J, with 12 bases between the two ends. Germline V gene lookup returns CDR1 DFQATT and CDR2 SNEGSKA (reference sequence). Written as DNA, the CDR3 is TGCAGTGCAGCCGGGAGCTTAGAGACCCAGTACTTC. Translating gives CSAAGSLETQYF.

This clonotype appeared a few times. The J gene is TRBJ2-7, the V gene TRBV7-6; a weak D match, TRBD1 (6 bases). The CDR3 contains 14 residues. V was cut by 5 bases and J by 7 bases, with 18 bases left in between. Germline values: CDR1 SGHVS, CDR2 FNYEAQ. CDR3 DNA: TGTGCCAGCAGCCTCCGTATGGGGGCGGGTGAGCAGTACTTC. Amino acid sequence: CASSLRMGAGEQYF.

This clonotype was recorded a few times. The J gene is TRBJ1-1, the V gene TRBV19, with no clear D. The CDR3 extends over 15 amino acids. With 4 bases removed from V and 0 bases from J, the gap between germline ends came to 12 bases. CDR1 and CDR2 from the germline V gene are LNHDA and SQIVND (reference sequence). CDR3 amino acids: CASSTLTPMNTEAFF. CDR3 nucleotide sequence: TGTGCCAGTAGTACCCTGACCCCCATGAACACTGAAGCTTTCTTT.

This clonotype was seen many times. The chain employs TRBV12-3 or TRBV12-4 and TRBJ2-7; D uncertain. This CDR3 is built from 13 residues. V was cut by 6 bases and J by 2 bases, with 11 bases left in between. CDR3 bases: TGTGCCAGCAGCCTCACTATCACCTACGAGCAGTACTTC. Translation gives CASSLTITYEQYF.

This clonotype has a count of ten or more. This chain uses TRBV20-1 with TRBJ2-1, with 7 bases fitting TRBD2. V lost 3 bases and J lost 9; bases outside the gene matches: 11. There are 14 residues in the CDR3. Germline CDR1 reads DFQATT; CDR2 reads SNEGSKA (reference sequence). The CDR3 here is CSARSGDYTTEQFF. CDR3 nucleotide sequence: TGCAGTGCTAGGAGCGGGGACTACACGACTGAGCAGTTCTTC.

This clonotype was counted many times. The J gene is TRBJ1-1, the V gene TRBV11-2; maybe TRBD1 (6 bases). The CDR3 contains 16 residues. The germline V gene encodes CDR1 SGHAT and CDR2 FQNNGV. Trimming stripped 0 bases from V and 4 bases from J, with 15 bases between. The DNA of the CDR3 is TGTGCCAGCAGCTTAGATCCCGGGGGCGGCGGCACTGAAGCTTTCTTT. Protein product: CASSLDPGGGGTEAFF.

This clonotype was observed a few times. The chain has TRBV6-1 and TRBJ2-6; perhaps TRBD2 as D (6 bases). V gave up 9 bases and J gave up 2 bases, with 11 bases separating them. The CDR3 consists of 14 residues. CDR1 is MNHNS and CDR2 is SASEGT in the germline V gene. CDR3 amino acids: CASRGEAGANVLTF. The DNA for the CDR3 is TGTGCCAGTAGAGGGGAGGCTGGGGCCAACGTCCTGACTTTC.